This T cell receptor beta chain was identified during a study of blood T cells in healthy people across ages. This clonotype was found once. The use of a sample-barcoded 5' primer and a J-beta primer mix characterized a second PCR of roughly 7 to 12 cycles. TCRdb ran MiXCR on the 5' RACE reads and lists one entry per CDR3 protein. This table holds hundreds of thousands of distinct CDR3 sequences, around 38% found once. The clonotype comes from a man older than 75 in good health. Source material: blood.

The CDR3 bases are TGCAGTGCTAGAGATCCGACTGGAATCTATGGCTACACCTTC. Amino acids: CSARDPTGIYGYTF. The chain combines TRBV20-1 with TRBJ1-2; D unclear. The CDR3 has 14 residues. Per the germline V gene, CDR1 is DFQATT and CDR2 is SNEGSKA (reference sequence). V was clipped by 0 bases and J by 4 bases, with 12 bases between them.